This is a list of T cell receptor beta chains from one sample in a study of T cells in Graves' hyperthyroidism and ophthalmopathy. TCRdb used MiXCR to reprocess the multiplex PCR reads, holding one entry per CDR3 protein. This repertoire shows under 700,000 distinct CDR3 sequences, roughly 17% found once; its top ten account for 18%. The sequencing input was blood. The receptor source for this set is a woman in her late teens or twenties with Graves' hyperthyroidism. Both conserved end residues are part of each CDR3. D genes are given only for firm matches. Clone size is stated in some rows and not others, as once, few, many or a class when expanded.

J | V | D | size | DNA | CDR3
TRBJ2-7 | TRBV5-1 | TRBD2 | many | TGCGCCAGCAGCCGCGAAAGCGCTAGCGGGAGACCCTACGAGCAGTACTTC | CASSRESASGRPYEQYF
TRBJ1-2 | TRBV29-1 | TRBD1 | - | TGCAGCGTCAGCCGGGACAGGGGGCGCGACGGCTACACCTTC | CSVSRDRGRDGYTF
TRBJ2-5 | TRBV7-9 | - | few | TGTGCCAGCAGCCGACTAGTGGAGGGGGAGACCCAGTACTTC | CASSRLVEGETQYF
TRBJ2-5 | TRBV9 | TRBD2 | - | TGTGCCAGCAGCGTGGGGGGGTCCAGAGAGACCCAGTACTTC | CASSVGGSRETQYF
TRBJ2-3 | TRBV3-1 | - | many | TGTGCCAGCAGCCAAGAGGGTTGGCGGGACGGCACAGATACGCAGTATTTT | CASSQEGWRDGTDTQYF
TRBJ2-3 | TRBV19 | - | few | TGTGCCAGTAGTGTACGCTGGTTTGTGACTGAGGGGTCGTGGACAGATACGCAGTATTTT | CASSVRWFVTEGSWTDTQYF
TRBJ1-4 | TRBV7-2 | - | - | TGTGCCAGCAGCTTAGTCGCGGGCCTTGCAACTAATGAAAAACTGTTTTTT | CASSLVAGLATNEKLFF
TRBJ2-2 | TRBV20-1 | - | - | TGCAGTGGGGCCTCCGAGAACACCGGGGAGCTGTTTTTT | CSGASENTGELFF
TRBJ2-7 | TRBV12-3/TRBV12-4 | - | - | TGTGCCAGCAGCTTCGGGGTACACTACGAGCAGTACTTC | CASSFGVHYEQYF
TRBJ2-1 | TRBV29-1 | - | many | TGCAGCGCCAGCGGGTCGACGGGTGAGCAGTTCTTC | CSASGSTGEQFF
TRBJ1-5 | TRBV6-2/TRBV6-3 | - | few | TGTGCCAGCAGTTACCCGGGCCTCCATCAGCCCCAGCATTTT | CASSYPGLHQPQHF
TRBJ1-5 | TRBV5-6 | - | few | TGTGCCAGCAGCTTGGACGTGCGGACCGGATCTAAATATAGCAATCAGCCCCAGCATTTT | CASSLDVRTGSKYSNQPQHF
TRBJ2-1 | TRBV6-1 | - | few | TGTGCCAGCAGTGAGGCGGCGAATGAGCAGTTCTTC | CASSEAANEQFF
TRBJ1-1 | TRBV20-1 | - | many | TGCAGTGCTAGAAGGTTGGCAGAGGGGAACACTGAAGCTTTCTTT | CSARRLAEGNTEAFF
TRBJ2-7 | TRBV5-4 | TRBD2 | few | TGTGCCAGCAGCTTGGCCGGGGGACTAGCGGGAAGAGTCCACGAGCAGTACTTC | CASSLAGGLAGRVHEQYF
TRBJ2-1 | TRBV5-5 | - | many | TGTGCCAGCAGCCCCCCCCGAGGGAACAATGAGCAGTTCTTC | CASSPPRGNNEQFF
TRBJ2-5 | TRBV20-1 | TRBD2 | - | TGCAGTGCTCGGACTAGCAAAGAGACCCAGTACTTC | CSARTSKETQYF
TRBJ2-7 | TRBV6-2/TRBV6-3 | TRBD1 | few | TGTGCCAGCAGGGGACAGGGGACAAACTCCTACGAGCAGTACTTC | CASRGQGTNSYEQYF
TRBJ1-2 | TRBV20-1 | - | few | TGCAGTGCTAGAGAGGGGGTAAACTATGGCTACACCTTC | CSAREGVNYGYTF
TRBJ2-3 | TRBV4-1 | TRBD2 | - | TGCGCCAGCAGCCAAGATGGGTCATTTGGGACTAGGCCAGATACGCAGTATTTT | CASSQDGSFGTRPDTQYF
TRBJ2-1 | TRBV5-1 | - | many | TGCGCCAGCAGCCTACCGATGGGAACCTACAATGATATTGAGCAGTTCTTC | CASSLPMGTYNDIEQFF
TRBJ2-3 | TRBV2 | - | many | TGTGCCAGCAGTACACAAACGACAGATACGCAGTATTTT | CASSTQTTDTQYF